Presented here are 28 T cell receptor beta chains from one specimen sequenced in a study of T-cell memory formation after mild COVID-19. TCRdb re-analysed the 5' RACE reads in MiXCR, keeping a single row per CDR3 protein. The sample has 150,000 to 200,000 distinct CDR3 sequences, about a fifth seen once. Sequencing was done on a sample of PBMCs or a T cell subset sorted from them (not recorded which). These receptor sequences come from an adult woman who had mild COVID-19 (a few samples of this study predate the infection). Cell type and time point are not known.

This clonotype was counted a few times. This chain connects TRBV4-1 to TRBJ2-1; the match to TRBD2 covers 7 bases. V was pared by 0 bases and J by 6 bases, with 14 bases of the junction left unmatched. This CDR3 has 18 residues. Per germline, CDR1 MGHRA and CDR2 YSYEKL. CDR3 DNA: TGCGCCAGCAGCCAAGATCCTGCGGGCACTAGCGTGGGCAATGAGCAGTTCTTC. As protein: CASSQDPAGTSVGNEQFF.

The genes are TRBV7-6 and TRBJ1-1; D is possibly TRBD1 (5 bases). The CDR3 runs 19 residues. The germline V gene encodes CDR1 SGHVS and CDR2 FNYEAQ. Between the trimmed V and J ends, which lost 0 bases and 0 bases, there was a span of 20 bases. CDR3 sequence (DNA): TGTGCCAGCAGCTTAGCCCCGGGAGACAGCTATCGTATGAACACTGAAGCTTTCTTT. It yields the protein CASSLAPGDSYRMNTEAFF.

The chain joins TRBV18 to TRBJ2-5; TRBD2 aligns across 12 bases. The J segment lost 5 bases and the V segment lost 0 bases, leaving 7 bases of the junction unmatched. The V gene's germline CDR1 is KGHSH and CDR2 LQKENI. CDR3 length: 17 residues. The DNA of the CDR3 is TGTGCCAGCTCACCACCGGCTAGCGGGAGGGCAGTGGAGACCCAGTACTTC. Protein product: CASSPPASGRAVETQYF.

The table lists this clonotype with a few counts. V gene TRBV5-1 combines with J gene TRBJ2-3, with no clear D. Per germline, CDR1 SGHRS and CDR2 YFSETQ. Trimming shortened V by 5 bases and J by 6 bases, and 13 bases separated the two germline ends. The CDR3 has 13 residues. The CDR3 spells CASRYDNEDTQYF. The CDR3 DNA reads TGCGCCAGCAGGTACGATAATGAGGATACGCAGTATTTT.

The rearrangement links TRBV25-1 to TRBJ1-5; D is ambiguous. In germline, CDR1 is MGHDK, CDR2 SYGVNS. CDR3 length: 16 residues. The ends were cut back, 0 bases at V and 7 bases at J, with 16 bases in the middle. The CDR3 is CASSEYPGTIGQPQHF. The CDR3 nucleotides are TGTGCCAGCAGTGAATATCCAGGCACAATTGGACAGCCCCAGCATTTT.

The chain is built from TRBV5-1 and TRBJ2-1; 8 bases agree with TRBD2. The CDR3 is 16 residues long. The ends lost 1 base at V and 4 bases at J; junction bases unmatched: 7. Germline V gives CDR1 SGHRS, CDR2 YFSETQ. The DNA of the CDR3 is TGCGCCAGCAGCTTGATGAGCGGGAGCAAGTACAATGAGCAGTTCTTC. The encoded protein is CASSLMSGSKYNEQFF.

This clonotype showed up just a few times. The chain links TRBV15 to TRBJ2-5; a weak D match, TRBD1 (7 bases). The CDR3 extends over 15 amino acids. Trimming took off 4 bases at V and 5 bases at J, with 17 bases between the two ends. Germline V gene data show CDR1 as LNHNV and CDR2 as YYDKDF (reference sequence). In nucleotides, the CDR3 is TGTGCCACCAGCATTTCAGGGGGTGGAGGGGAGACCCAGTACTTC. Amino acids: CATSISGGGGETQYF.

The J gene is TRBJ2-6, the V gene TRBV27, with D uncertain. Trimming stripped 3 bases from V and 0 bases from J, with 6 bases between. The germline gives CDR1 MNHEY, CDR2 SMNVEV (reference sequence). The CDR3 loop spans 15 amino acids. The CDR3, as DNA: TGTGCCAGCAGTTTTAGTCTCTCTGGGGCCAACGTCCTGACTTTC. Amino acids: CASSFSLSGANVLTF.

There are a few counts of this clonotype. This chain connects TRBV20-1 to TRBJ2-3; 9 bases align to TRBD2. The CDR3 has 18 residues. Germline V gene data show CDR1 as DFQATT and CDR2 as SNEGSKA (reference sequence). Germline trimming cut 0 bases from V and 4 bases from J; bases unmatched to any gene: 14. CDR3 nucleotides: TGCAGTGCTAGAGATGTGGCTAGCGGGGTTTCAAGGGCAGATACGCAGTATTTT. This encodes CSARDVASGVSRADTQYF.

The CDR3 here is CSARILAASYEQYF. CDR3 nucleotides: TGCAGTGCTAGGATCCTAGCGGCCTCCTACGAGCAGTACTTC. V gene TRBV20-1 combines with J gene TRBJ2-7; 7 bases match TRBD2. This CDR3 is 14 amino acids long. The germline CDR1 and CDR2 sequences are DFQATT and SNEGSKA (reference sequence). V gave up 3 bases and J gave up 0 bases; unmatched junction bases: 5.

The chain joins TRBV29-1 to TRBJ2-1; 9 nucleotides line up with TRBD1. Trimming removed 7 bases from V and 3 bases from J; junction bases left unmatched: 4. The V gene's germline CDR1 is SQVTM and CDR2 ANQGSEA. This CDR3 is 13 amino acids long. Here the CDR3 DNA reads TGCAGCGGGGGACAGGGTATCTACAATGAGCAGTTCTTC. Amino acids: CSGGQGIYNEQFF.

The chain couples TRBV4-1 to TRBJ1-1, with unresolved D. Germline-derived CDR1 and CDR2 are MGHRA and YSYEKL. CDR3 size: 14 residues. V shed 3 bases and J shed 2 bases, with 10 bases lying between them. The CDR3 spells CASSHIRVNTEAFF. Written as DNA, the CDR3 is TGCGCCAGCAGCCACATCCGGGTTAACACTGAAGCTTTCTTT.

V is TRBV9 and J is TRBJ2-3; 9 bases map to TRBD2. CDR1 and CDR2 (germline): SGDLS, YYNGEE. V dropped 0 bases and J dropped 1; count of bases not matched to a gene: 12. This CDR3 has 19 amino acids. The CDR3 sequence is CASSVVASGIFGGTDTQYF. The CDR3 region has the DNA TGTGCCAGCAGCGTAGTGGCTAGCGGGATCTTCGGTGGCACAGATACGCAGTATTTT.

In its sample, this clonotype was seen many times. V usage is TRBV5-1 and J usage is TRBJ1-2; D ambiguous. The CDR3 has 14 residues. The germline CDR1 and CDR2 sequences are SGHRS and YFSETQ. V lost 1 base to trimming and J lost 5 bases, with 12 bases between them. In DNA, the CDR3 is TGCGCCAGCAGCTTGTATCGCCTTGGGTATGGCTACACCTTC. Its protein product is CASSLYRLGYGYTF.

The J gene is TRBJ2-7, the V gene TRBV27, with 8 bases matching TRBD2. The J call may be faulty, since TRBJ2-3 better matches the DNA end. This CDR3 spans 17 amino acids. Germline V lookup: CDR1 MNHEY, CDR2 SMNVEV (reference sequence). CDR3 bases: TGTGCCAGCAGTTTCGGGGCCCGTCCGGGGGGGCGAAATACGCAGTATTTT. Amino acids: CASSFGARPGGRNTQYF.

The chain joins TRBV9 to TRBJ1-1; D is undetermined. Trimming shortened V by 1 base and J by 5 bases, and 12 bases separated the two germline ends. The CDR3 consists of 14 residues. CDR1 is SGDLS, CDR2 YYNGEE, per germline. The CDR3 is CASSVWAEGTEAFF. The CDR3 DNA follows: TGTGCCAGCAGCGTATGGGCTGAGGGAACTGAAGCTTTCTTT. Full variable domain (rest looked up from reference TRBV9 and TRBJ1-1): DSGVTQTPKHLITATGQRVTLRCSPRSGDLSVYWYQQSLDQGLQFLIQYYNGEERAKGNILERFSAQQFPDLHSELNLSSLELGDSALYFCASSVWAEGTEAFFGQGTRLTVV.

The rearrangement links TRBV27 to TRBJ2-4; TRBD1 agrees at 9 bases. Germline CDR1 is MNHEY and CDR2 is SMNVEV (reference sequence). This CDR3 region has 17 residues. V shed 6 bases and J 0 bases; nucleotides not matched to a gene: 9. The DNA of the CDR3 is TGTGCCAGCAGAAAAGGGACAGGGCTTCTAGCCAAAAACATTCAGTACTTC. This sequence encodes CASRKGTGLLAKNIQYF.

This clonotype was detected a few times. The chain couples TRBV6-2 or TRBV6-3 to TRBJ2-7; D is uncertain. Trimming left V 0 bases short and J 4 bases short, with 7 bases between. CDR3 size: 13 residues. Germline-derived CDR1 and CDR2 are MNHEY and SVGEGT. The CDR3 DNA follows: TGTGCCAGCAGTTACTCATCACCGTACGAGCAGTACTTC. Protein: CASSYSSPYEQYF.

The table lists this clonotype with many counts. J is TRBJ2-7 and V is TRBV7-9; the match to TRBD2 covers 8 bases. The length of the CDR3 is 15 residues. The V gene end was trimmed by 1 base and the J gene end by 7 bases; junction bases not matched to a gene: 9. From germline, CDR1 is SEHNR and CDR2 FQNEAQ (reference sequence). The CDR3 reads CASSLVSGTRREQYF. Here the CDR3 DNA reads TGTGCCAGCAGCTTAGTTAGCGGGACCCGGCGGGAGCAGTACTTC.

This clonotype has just a few counts. This sequence joins TRBV10-3 and TRBJ2-5, with 11 bases lining up with TRBD2. The V segment lost 3 bases and the J segment 3 bases; nucleotides outside the gene matches: 6. The CDR3 length is 16 residues. In germline, CDR1 is ENHRY, CDR2 SYGVKD. The CDR3 DNA is TGTGCCATCAGTGAAGCAGCTAGCGGGAGGAAAGAGACCCAGTACTTC. Protein product: CAISEAASGRKETQYF.

V and J are TRBV19 and TRBJ2-7; D possibly uses TRBD1 or TRBD2 (5 bases each). There are 15 residues in the CDR3. V lost 2 bases to trimming and J lost 2 bases, with 13 bases between them. CDR1 and CDR2 (germline): LNHDA, SQIVND (reference sequence). CDR3 coding DNA: TGTGCCAGTAGTATACCGGGGCCCGCACCCTACGAGCAGTACTTC. Encoded protein: CASSIPGPAPYEQYF. Using reference TRBV19 and TRBJ2-7 for the parts outside the CDR3, the full variable domain is DGGITQSPKYLFRKEGQNVTLSCEQNLNHDAMYWYRQDPGQGLRLIYYSQIVNDFQKGDIAEGYSVSREKKESFPLTVTSAQKNPTAFYLCASSIPGPAPYEQYFGPGTRLTVT.

This clonotype was detected a few times. As DNA, the CDR3 is TGTGCCAGCCACAGCGGGATAGGCTCCTACAATGAGCAGTTCTTC. This translates into CASHSGIGSYNEQFF. The rearrangement uses TRBV7-9 and TRBJ2-1, with TRBD2 matching over 7 bases. Per germline, CDR1 SEHNR and CDR2 FQNEAQ (reference sequence). The junction had 7 bases not matched to a gene; V was cut back by 8 bases and J by 0 bases. This CDR3 is 15 amino acids long.

By proportion, this clonotype is medium-sized. The V gene is TRBV7-9, the J gene TRBJ2-1, with 8 bases fitting TRBD1. CDR1 and CDR2 (germline): SEHNR, FQNEAQ (reference sequence). The V and J ends lost 2 bases and 7 bases, in that order; junction bases with no gene match: 19. This CDR3 region has 19 residues. The CDR3 DNA is TGTGCCAGCAGCTTACCTCTTGTTGGGTCGTGGACAGGGAGGAATGAGCAGTTCTTC. Its protein product is CASSLPLVGSWTGRNEQFF.

This clonotype was seen repeatedly, ten times or more. The chain carries TRBV7-6 and TRBJ2-2; 10 positions agree with TRBD2. V shed 5 bases, J shed 3 bases, and the junction held 12 bases outside the gene matches. Germline V gives CDR1 SGHVS, CDR2 FNYEAQ. This CDR3 contains 18 residues. In nucleotides, the CDR3 is TGTGCCAGCAGCCCCCCTTTCGGACTAGCGGCTCACACCGGGGAGCTGTTTTTT. Its translation: CASSPPFGLAAHTGELFF.

This clonotype was observed a handful of times. The chain carries TRBV4-3 and TRBJ2-2; 7 bases line up with TRBD2. CDR1 and CDR2 from the germline V gene are LGHNA and YSLEER. Trimming cost V 0 bases and J 1 base; bases outside gene matches: 5. The length of the CDR3 is 17 residues. The CDR3 sequence is CASSQDRLAENTGELFF. CDR3 DNA sequence: TGCGCCAGCAGCCAAGATCGTCTAGCGGAGAACACCGGGGAGCTGTTTTTT.

CDR3 coding DNA: TGCAGCGTCCTGGGGCCTTACTCTGGAAACACCATATATTTT. It yields the protein CSVLGPYSGNTIYF. The chain recombines TRBV29-1 with TRBJ1-3, with D possibly matching TRBD1 (5 bases). Germline V gene data show CDR1 as SQVTM and CDR2 as ANQGSEA. V shed 6 bases and J shed 0 bases, with 12 bases lying between them. This CDR3 is built from 14 residues.

This clonotype has more than one count but fewer than ten. This chain uses TRBV15 with TRBJ2-3; D is undetermined. Per germline, CDR1 LNHNV and CDR2 YYDKDF (reference sequence). The CDR3 length is 16 residues. V was trimmed by 0 bases and J by 1 base, leaving 11 bases between them. The CDR3 DNA is TGTGCCACCAGCAGAGATTACGGGTGGGGCACAGATACGCAGTATTTT. Translated, it gives CATSRDYGWGTDTQYF.

There are a few counts of this clonotype. DNA for the CDR3: TGTGCCAGCGGGCGGGAGGGTGCCTACGAGCAGTACTTC. Protein sequence: CASGREGAYEQYF. This chain connects TRBV4-2 to TRBJ2-7; 9 bases line up with TRBD2. The CDR3 contains 13 residues. Germline CDR1 reads LGHNA; CDR2 reads YNFKEQ. V shed 8 bases, J shed 2 bases, and the junction held 4 bases outside the gene matches.